What follows are 7 T cell receptor beta chains derived from one specimen sequenced in a study of low-dose radiotherapy and immunotherapy resistance in tumors. Covering alpha and beta chains, TRAV- and TRBV-specific primers were used for the first-strand cDNA. Both a constant-region primer and a V-primer adapter served to amplify TCRs across roughly 20 PCR cycles. In TCRdb, the reads were re-called with MiXCR into one record per CDR3 protein. The table lists 7,100 or so distinct CDR3 sequences, approximately 50% of them singletons. The origin of the receptors is a human donor with advanced metastatic prostate, ovarian, gallbladder or colorectal cancer (not recorded which). This table probably holds off-target reads from a library built for another chain.

The chain joins TRBV5-4 to TRBJ2-6, with 8 bases aligning to TRBD1. The germline gives CDR1 SGHNT, CDR2 YYREEE (reference sequence). The CDR3 extends over 20 amino acids. V shed 6 bases and J 0 bases; nucleotides not matched to a gene: 17. The CDR3: CASNARRRGQGPSGANVLTF. The CDR3 DNA reads as TGTGCCAGCAACGCAAGGCGGCGAGGACAGGGTCCCTCTGGGGCCAACGTCCTGACTTTC.

V gene TRBV28 combines with J gene TRBJ2-5; 7 bases align to TRBD1. CDR1 and CDR2 from the germline V gene are MDHEN and SYDVKM. Trimming removed 5 bases from V and 1 base from J; junction bases left unmatched: 10. This CDR3 has 16 residues. As DNA, the CDR3 is TGTGCCAGCAGTCTCTATACAGGGGCCACCCAAGAGACCCAGTACTTC. It yields the protein CASSLYTGATQETQYF. The full variable domain, in which reference TRBV28 and TRBJ2-5 provide the parts outside the CDR3, is DVKVTQSSRYLVKRTGEKVFLECVQDMDHENMFWYRQDPGLGLRLIYFSYDVKMKEKGDIPEGYSVSREKKERFSLILESASTNQTSMYLCASSLYTGATQETQYFGPGTRLLVL.

The chain couples TRBV5-6 to TRBJ2-7, with 8 positions matching TRBD1. CDR3 length: 15 residues. The J segment lost 2 bases and the V segment lost 4 bases, leaving 8 bases of the junction unmatched. Germline CDR1 and CDR2: SGHDT and YYEEEE. The CDR3 nucleotides read TGTGCCAGCAGCCCCGGACAGGGAGCGGCCTACGAGCAGTACTTC. As protein: CASSPGQGAAYEQYF.

V and J are TRBV12-5 and TRBJ2-3, with TRBD2 identical over 8 bases. Germline V gene data show CDR1 as LGHNT and CDR2 as FRNRAP. The CDR3 contains 14 residues. V lost 2 bases, J lost 5 bases, and 3 bases stayed unmatched. CDR3 residues: CASGLRLAGDTQYF. The CDR3, as DNA: TGTGCTAGTGGTTTGAGGCTAGCGGGAGATACGCAGTATTTT. Complete variable domain (other parts from reference TRBV12-5 and TRBJ2-3): DARVTQTPRHKVTEMGQEVTMRCQPILGHNTVFWYRQTMMQGLELLAYFRNRAPLDDSGMPKDRFSAEMPDATLATLKIQPSEPRDSAVYFCASGLRLAGDTQYFGPGTRLTVL.

The chain uses TRBV6-5 and TRBJ1-5, with a possible D match to TRBD1 (6 bases). Looked up from germline, CDR1 is MNHEY and CDR2 is SVGAGI. The CDR3 is 14 residues long. V was cut by 8 bases and J by 6 bases, with 17 bases left in between. CDR3 amino acids: CASHNTGAIQPQHF. The CDR3 DNA sequence: TGTGCCAGCCATAACACGGGGGCTATTCAGCCCCAGCATTTT.

V usage is TRBV18 and J usage is TRBJ2-1; the match to TRBD1 covers 10 bases. With 5 bases clipped from V and 7 bases from J, the junction kept 8 bases outside the gene matches. Germline V gene lookup returns CDR1 KGHSH and CDR2 LQKENI. The CDR3 totals 15 residues. CDR3 sequence: CASSGSDRGLNEQFF. The CDR3 DNA sequence: TGTGCCAGCTCAGGCTCGGACAGGGGGTTAAATGAGCAGTTCTTC.

This clonotype turned up a few times. The gene calls are TRBV12-3 or TRBV12-4 and TRBJ2-1, with 11 bases identical to TRBD1. This CDR3 spans 14 amino acids. Losses at the gene ends were 3 bases for V and 7 bases for J; bases not matched to a gene: 2. CDR3 coding DNA: TGTGCCAGCAGTTTGGGACAGGGGGGGAATGAGCAGTTCTTC. Amino acids: CASSLGQGGNEQFF.